This entry describes one TCR beta chain. Per the study methods: Estimation of nucleated cell counts relied on the amplification of reference gene primers. Using immunoSEQ multiplex PCR, the repertoire was profiled, and TCRdb retains in-frame clones only, with some absent. The V and J calls and clone size come from that table; D and trimming were worked out from the DNA. Among 200,000 or so clones listed, 87% were seen once. This record comes from a study of blood T cell repertoires in COVID-19. Study at large: Sample material is recorded as cDNA or gDNA derived from T cells, B-cell-depleted T cells, or PBMCs.

Trimming removed 2 bases from V and 3 bases from J, with 2 bases in between. The CDR3 runs 12 residues. Germline V gives CDR1 SGHTA, CDR2 FQGNSA. V is TRBV7-2 and J is TRBJ2-1; D gene uncertain. The origin of this receptor is a man aged 25-40 years who had recovered from COVID-19. The sequenced material came from PBMCs or T cells enriched from blood (not recorded which). The CDR3 DNA sequence: TGTGCCAGCAGCTTACGCTACAATGAGCAGTTCTTC. It encodes CASSLRYNEQFF.